This T cell receptor (beta chain) was profiled in a study of glioma-infiltrating T cells (dated by TCRdb to 2016 to 2017). Describing the broader study: Sequencing of TCR alpha- and beta-chain repertoires was performed on glioma tissue, on non-neoplastic brain tissue, and on matched peripheral blood mononuclear cells. To gauge divergence between tissue and blood T-cell populations, every tissue-infiltrating repertoire was compared against the peripheral blood repertoire from the same patient. Three low-grade glioma patients, roughly eight primary glioblastoma patients, and three non-glioma patients who contributed non-neoplastic brain tissue made up the paired cohort.

In this sample, this clonotype turned up many times. Its antigen is unknown. No much larger clone exists at a distance of one base, and base qualities are not known. Results the study describes overall, beyond this receptor: VJ-independent divergence between tissue and blood was found to be below expectation in non-neoplastic patients but above expectation in all gliomas, particularly low-grade gliomas. Group comparisons rested on small numbers: three non-neoplastic, three low-grade glioma and 7 or 8 glioblastoma patients. Very few CDR3 sequences were shared between tissue and blood, attributed to high CDR3 diversity and limited sampling.

TCR alpha and beta CDR3 regions were amplified with the iRepertoire nested amplicon-rescue multiplex PCR (arm-PCR) platform from RNA. The input for one-step reverse transcription and amplification was roughly 90-450 ng of either tissue mRNA or PBMC total RNA. Following bead purification, Illumina adapters were added by a secondary multiplex PCR, and the libraries were gel-purified between 200 and 400 bp. The libraries contained internal 6-nucleotide barcodes that were used for demultiplexing. Sequencing of the libraries was done on an Illumina MiSeq using 2x220 or 2x250 nucleotide paired-end reads. The authors processed their data as follows. Paired reads were merged using FLASH 1.2.11 and aligned with BWA-MEM to the GRCh37 human genome, and TRA and TRB reads were then extracted. V and J assignment used an IMGT-derived reference of cassette sequences and CDR3 motifs that included pseudogenes. Reads were translated in three frames, and productive CDR3s were defined as those with a C...FGXG motif and no stop codons. Clonotypes were defined as unique combinations of V-J cassette pair and CDR3 amino acid sequence. Hamming distance filtering was applied to reads, with thresholds set by the sequence error rate of each sample in mapped regions. TCRdb trimmed public reads at Q25 via fastp, called clones via MiXCR and kept in-frame beta chains. Every distinct CDR3 protein forms one entry, paired with its most common genes and DNA. None of the V and J calls come from the authors' own analysis; TCRdb made them. The sample table holds roughly 100,000 distinct CDR3 sequences, of which less than 30% were seen once. Around 40% of the sample belongs to the ten largest clones.

The sequence derives from a human donor with low-grade glioma or glioblastoma, undergoing nonglioma brain surgery, or in good health (not recorded which). Sequenced material: glioma tissue, nonneoplastic brain tissue, or PBMCs (not recorded which).

The CDR3 protein sequence reads: CATTPGPQGSQPQHF. In nucleotide form, the sequence is TGTGCCACCACTCCGGGACCCCAAGGGAGTCAGCCCCAGCATTTT. Recombination linked TRBV15 to TRBJ1-5; the D gene is perhaps TRBD1, on 5 matching bases. The CDR3 contains 15 residues, cysteine and phenylalanine counted. The read is trimmed to its CDR3 DNA, 45 bases read in frame from base 1. The V and J ends are trimmed by 7 bases and 6 bases, leaving 19 bases between them. The germline V gene (reference sequence) provides CDR1 LNHNV and CDR2 YYDKDF.